Below, 21 T cell receptor beta chains from the same sample are listed, as sequenced in a study of shared clonotypes between healthy human individuals. The protocol was immunoSEQ multiplex PCR, while the TCRdb copy is restricted to in-frame clones and leaves out a portion. The sample lists just under 350,000 clones, less than 85% occurring once. The specimen sequenced was memory CD4+ T cells sorted from blood. Subset here: CD45RA-negative fraction. Receptors originate from a man aged 25-40 years in good health.

This clone has a handful of counts. V is TRBV6-1 and J is TRBJ2-7; D might be TRBD2 (6 bases). In germline, CDR1 is MNHNS, CDR2 SASEGT. Deletions cut 4 bases from V and 7 bases from J, with 20 bases between. The CDR3 length is 15 residues. DNA of the CDR3: TGTGCCAGCAGTGGGAGGGGACCCCGCCTTGCGGAGCAGTACTTC. It translates to CASSGRGPRLAEQYF.

Comment on this clone: This sequence is one base from a far larger clone and is likely a read error. CDR3 in amino acids: CASSDALATETGAFF. The CDR3 coding sequence is TGTGCCAGCAGTGACGCCCTGGCAACGGAGACTGGAGCTTTCTTT. The chain employs TRBV6-6 and TRBJ1-1, with D hard to call. The germline CDR1 and CDR2 sequences are MNHNY and SVGAGI (reference sequence). CDR3 length equals 15 residues.

V and J are TRBV30 and TRBJ1-4; a possible D gene is TRBD1 (5 bases). Germline V gene lookup returns CDR1 GTSNPN and CDR2 SVGIG (reference sequence). CDR3 length equals 14 residues. The V and J ends lost 6 bases and 8 bases respectively, with 19 bases between them. The CDR3 reads CACPLGSGGEKLFF. CDR3 bases: TGTGCCTGCCCCCTTGGAAGTGGGGGAGAAAAACTGTTTTTT.

This clone was counted a few times. The chain employs TRBV28 and TRBJ2-7; D is unclear. V was clipped by 6 bases and J by 3 bases, with 15 bases between them. The length of the CDR3 is 14 residues. Germline V gives CDR1 MDHEN, CDR2 SYDVKM. CDR3 region: CASRTMGYGYEQYF. The DNA of the CDR3 is TGTGCCAGCAGAACCATGGGCTACGGCTACGAGCAGTACTTC.

The gene calls are TRBV29-1 and TRBJ2-3; TRBD1 agrees at 9 bases. From germline, CDR1 is SQVTM and CDR2 ANQGSEA. The CDR3 runs 14 residues. V trimming: 7 bases; J trimming: 1 base; junction bases outside the gene matches: 6. CDR3 loop: CSGTGAGGTDTQYF. The CDR3 nucleotides read TGCAGCGGGACAGGGGCCGGGGGCACAGATACGCAGTATTTT.

The chain joins TRBV19 to TRBJ2-1; 14 positions match TRBD2. The CDR3 covers 16 residues. V lost 3 bases to trimming and J lost 8 bases; unmatched junction nucleotides: 6. The germline V gene encodes CDR1 LNHDA and CDR2 SQIVND (reference sequence). In DNA form, the CDR3 reads TGTGCCAGTAGTATCCCCGGGACTAGCGGGAGCTATGAGCAGTTCTTC. It yields the protein CASSIPGTSGSYEQFF.

The table lists this clone with a count of one. The chain combines TRBV10-3 with TRBJ1-2; D unclear. There are 14 residues in the CDR3. Germline V gives CDR1 ENHRY, CDR2 SYGVKD. Trimming pared 0 bases from V and 8 bases from J, leaving 13 bases between. CDR3 bases: TGTGCCATCAGTGAGTCGTTGGGGTGGAGGGGCTACACCTTC. Translation gives CAISESLGWRGYTF.

The V and J genes are TRBV29-1 and TRBJ1-2, with D possibly being TRBD1 (5 bases). V dropped 0 bases and J dropped 3 bases, with 11 bases sitting between them. The CDR3 sequence is 14 residues long. Germline V gives CDR1 SQVTM, CDR2 ANQGSEA. CDR3 residues: CSVEDGGEYYGYTF. Here the CDR3 DNA reads TGCAGCGTTGAAGATGGGGGGGAGTACTATGGCTACACCTTC.

V is TRBV9 and J is TRBJ2-3; the D is unclear. V lost 0 bases, J lost 1 base, and 6 bases lay in between. Germline loops: CDR1 SGDLS, CDR2 YYNGEE. This CDR3 contains 14 residues. The CDR3 protein is CASSVARGTDTQYF. CDR3 nucleotide sequence: TGTGCCAGCAGCGTAGCAAGGGGCACAGATACGCAGTATTTT.

The genes are TRBV5-6 and TRBJ2-1, with D perhaps TRBD2 (5 bases). Between the trimmed V and J ends, which lost 4 bases and 9 bases, there was a span of 8 bases. This CDR3 is 11 amino acids long. Germline CDR1 and CDR2: SGHDT and YYEEEE. CDR3 sequence reads: CASSLEGEQFF. The CDR3 coding sequence is TGTGCCAGCAGCCTAGAGGGTGAGCAGTTCTTC.

The CDR3 sequence is CASLAGGIRYEQYF. DNA of the CDR3: TGTGCCAGCCTCGCGGGGGGGATCAGGTACGAGCAGTACTTC. The chain uses TRBV28 and TRBJ2-7; the match to TRBD2 covers 9 bases. V was pared by 8 bases and J by 4 bases, with 9 bases of the junction left unmatched. CDR3 length: 14 amino acids. Germline V gene lookup returns CDR1 MDHEN and CDR2 SYDVKM.

The V and J genes are TRBV5-1 and TRBJ1-1; D unresolved. V was clipped by 0 bases and J by 0 bases, with 9 bases between them. CDR1 and CDR2 from the germline V gene are SGHRS and YFSETQ. The CDR3 extends over 15 amino acids. DNA for the CDR3: TGCGCCAGCAGCTTGGTGGCAGACATGAACACTGAAGCTTTCTTT. It encodes CASSLVADMNTEAFF.

This sequence joins TRBV28 and TRBJ1-4, with D uncertain. The V end lost 1 base, the J end lost 6 bases, and 6 bases lay between the germline ends. The CDR3 is 13 residues long. CDR1 and CDR2 from the germline V gene are MDHEN and SYDVKM. The CDR3 region is CASSLSADEKLFF. CDR3 sequence (DNA): TGTGCCAGCAGTTTATCGGCGGATGAAAAACTGTTTTTT.

This CDR3 is CSVRGSSGRGRSYEQYF. CDR3 in DNA: TGCAGCGTTCGCGGGTCTAGCGGGAGGGGGAGGTCCTACGAGCAGTACTTC. The chain carries TRBV29-1 and TRBJ2-7; 12 bases match TRBD2. The CDR3 runs 17 residues. V lost 5 bases to trimming and J lost 1 base; unmatched junction nucleotides: 12. Germline assignment: CDR1 SQVTM and CDR2 ANQGSEA.

The chain couples TRBV6-1 to TRBJ2-1; 13 positions agree with TRBD2. After removal of 2 bases from V and 11 bases from J, the junction contained 6 bases not matched to a gene. This CDR3 contains 15 residues. The germline gives CDR1 MNHNS, CDR2 SASEGT. The chain's CDR3 is CASSETFGTSGKQFF. CDR3 sequence (DNA): TGTGCCAGCAGTGAAACTTTTGGGACTAGCGGGAAGCAGTTCTTC.

V is TRBV19 and J is TRBJ2-1; no clear D gene. The V end was cut by 6 bases, the J end by 4 bases, with 4 bases between. This CDR3 spans 11 amino acids. Germline CDR1 and CDR2: LNHDA and SQIVND (reference sequence). DNA for the CDR3: TGTGCCAGTAGGGAGTACAATGAGCAGTTCTTC. Amino acid sequence: CASREYNEQFF.

This chain uses TRBV5-1 with TRBJ2-1; TRBD2 matches at 14 bases. The CDR3 covers 16 residues. Per the germline V gene, CDR1 is SGHRS and CDR2 is YFSETQ. Trimming took 4 bases from V and 8 from J; bases not matched to a gene: 8. The CDR3 region has the DNA TGCGCCAGCAGCCCAGCAGGGACTAGCGGGAGCGATGAGCAGTTCTTC. It codes for CASSPAGTSGSDEQFF. Variable domain in full (rest from reference TRBV5-1 and TRBJ2-1): KAGVTQTPRYLIKTRGQQVTLSCSPISGHRSVSWYQQTPGQGLQFLFEYFSETQRNKGNFPGRFSGRQFSNSRSEMNVSTLELGDSALYLCASSPAGTSGSDEQFFGPGTRLTVL.

The chain has TRBV5-1 and TRBJ1-5; TRBD1 might be the D (6 bases). The germline V gene encodes CDR1 SGHRS and CDR2 YFSETQ. This CDR3 is built from 16 residues. The V end was cut by 0 bases, the J end by 2 bases, with 12 bases between. CDR3: CASSLASGEGNQPQHF. The CDR3 region has the DNA TGCGCCAGCAGCTTGGCCTCAGGGGAAGGCAATCAGCCCCAGCATTTT.

J is TRBJ2-2 and V is TRBV29-1; possibly TRBD1 for D (5 bases). Deletions cut 6 bases from V and 2 bases from J, with 13 bases between. The length of the CDR3 is 14 residues. Germline values: CDR1 SQVTM, CDR2 ANQGSEA. CDR3 sequence: CSVVTELNTGELFF. CDR3 sequence (DNA): TGCAGCGTAGTGACAGAACTAAACACCGGGGAGCTGTTTTTT.

In the case of this clone: Other DNA sequences in the sample encode the same CDR3. This chain joins TRBV5-1 and TRBJ2-7, with 12 bases identical to TRBD2. The CDR3 totals 16 residues. V dropped 4 bases and J dropped 1; count of bases not matched to a gene: 6. CDR1 and CDR2 (germline): SGHRS, YFSETQ. CDR3 sequence reads: CASSGRTSGTSYEQYF. For the CDR3, the DNA is TGCGCCAGCAGCGGCCGGACTAGCGGGACATCCTACGAGCAGTACTTC.

This clone occurred once. The chain has TRBV5-1 and TRBJ2-2; D might be TRBD1 (6 bases). CDR1 SGHRS and CDR2 YFSETQ come from the germline V gene. V was cut by 8 bases and J by 4 bases, with 18 bases left in between. The CDR3 runs to 15 residues. The CDR3 sequence: CASSEQGFTTGELFF. The CDR3, as DNA: TGCGCCAGTTCCGAGCAGGGGTTCACCACCGGGGAGCTGTTTTTT. The complete variable domain, with remaining parts taken from reference TRBV5-1 and TRBJ2-2, reads KAGVTQTPRYLIKTRGQQVTLSCSPISGHRSVSWYQQTPGQGLQFLFEYFSETQRNKGNFPGRFSGRQFSNSRSEMNVSTLELGDSALYLCASSEQGFTTGELFFGEGSRLTVL.